What follows are 21 T cell receptor beta chains derived from one specimen sequenced in a study of T cells in Graves' hyperthyroidism and ophthalmopathy. It was RNA transcripts that yielded the amplified TCR beta CDR3 regions. RT-PCR in the first round (using the HTBI primer set) targeted the TCR CDR3. TCRdb reprocessed the multiplex PCR reads via MiXCR and lists one record per CDR3 protein. In the table there are 90,000 to 120,000 distinct CDR3 sequences, more than 15% of which are singletons. Sequencing was done on a sample of blood. The origin of the receptors is a woman aged 50 to 65 with Graves' hyperthyroidism.

The chain uses TRBV11-1 and TRBJ2-7; a weak D match, TRBD2 (6 bases). The CDR3 contains 14 residues. In germline, CDR1 is SGHAT, CDR2 FQDESV (reference sequence). V was cut by 2 bases and J by 0 bases, with 8 bases left in between. This CDR3 is CASSLFGSSYEQYF. CDR3 bases: TGTGCCAGCAGCTTATTCGGGAGCTCCTACGAGCAGTACTTC.

This clonotype was counted a few times. V is TRBV4-2 and J is TRBJ1-6, with D unclear. V was trimmed by 0 bases and J by 0 bases, leaving 6 bases between them. Per the germline V gene, CDR1 is LGHNA and CDR2 is YNFKEQ. The CDR3 totals 16 residues. The CDR3 DNA follows: TGTGCCAGCAGCCAAGAGGGTAGCTCCTATAATTCACCCCTCCACTTT. This translates into CASSQEGSSYNSPLHF.

Comment on this clonotype: Being one base from a much bigger clone, this may be a read error. The J gene is TRBJ2-7, the V gene TRBV30; 8 bases are shared with TRBD1. Germline loops: CDR1 GTSNPN, CDR2 SVGIG (reference sequence). The CDR3 length is 13 residues. The ends lost 2 bases at V and 6 bases at J; junction bases unmatched: 6. The CDR3 region is CAWSFDRGSEQYF. CDR3 in DNA: TGTGCCTGGAGTTTCGACAGGGGTAGCGAGCAGTACTTC.

This clonotype has a count of ten or more. The genes are TRBV5-6 and TRBJ2-5; tentatively, D is TRBD1 (6 bases). The V end was cut by 4 bases, the J end by 9 bases, with 16 bases between. This CDR3 is built from 13 residues. From germline, CDR1 is SGHDT and CDR2 YYEEEE. CDR3 DNA: TGTGCCAGCAGCCGCAGGGGCCACCCGGCCCAGTACTTC. Translation gives CASSRRGHPAQYF.

In this sample, this clonotype turned up a few times. The chain employs TRBV6-5 and TRBJ1-2; 7 bases line up with TRBD1. This CDR3 contains 13 residues. V dropped 2 bases and J dropped 7; count of bases not matched to a gene: 4. In germline, CDR1 is MNHEY, CDR2 SVGAGI. CDR3 region: CASSYDRVSGYTF. CDR3 DNA: TGTGCCAGCAGTTACGACAGGGTCAGTGGCTACACCTTC.

This clonotype came up many times. The chain is built from TRBV7-9 and TRBJ1-2; D gene ambiguous. The CDR3 is 13 amino acids. Per the germline V gene, CDR1 is SEHNR and CDR2 is FQNEAQ (reference sequence). Deletions cut 5 bases from V and 2 bases from J, with 9 bases between. The CDR3 bases are TGTGCCAGCAGCCCGACACAGAACTATGGCTACACCTTC. This sequence encodes CASSPTQNYGYTF.

V gene TRBV27 combines with J gene TRBJ2-3; 8 bases fit TRBD2. CDR3 length equals 14 residues. Germline loops: CDR1 MNHEY, CDR2 SMNVEV (reference sequence). The J segment lost 4 bases and the V segment lost 7 bases, leaving 7 bases of the junction unmatched. DNA for the CDR3: TGTGCCAGCACCTTAGCGGGGAGTTCAGATACGCAGTATTTT. Translated: CASTLAGSSDTQYF.

This clonotype was picked up a small number of times. The chain combines TRBV6-2 or TRBV6-3 with TRBJ2-5, with 7 positions matching TRBD2. The CDR3 length is 15 residues. Germline V gives CDR1 MNHEY, CDR2 SVGEGT. V lost 7 bases and J lost 6; bases outside the gene matches: 14. CDR3 nucleotide sequence: TGTGCCAGCAAAAGTGGACTAGAGAGGGGTCAGACCCAGTACTTC. It is translated as CASKSGLERGQTQYF.

In regard to this clonotype: This may arise from a read error, as a much more abundant clone is one base away. This sequence joins TRBV5-1 and TRBJ2-4; maybe TRBD1 (6 bases). The germline V gene has CDR1 SGHRS and CDR2 YFSETQ. CDR3 size: 14 residues. The germline V and J ends were trimmed by 0 bases and 6 bases, with 10 bases remaining between them. The CDR3 DNA reads TGCGCCAGCAGCTTGGACAGGGTCAGAAACATTCAGTACTTC. Its translation is CASSLDRVRNIQYF. The variable domain in full, completed from reference TRBV5-1 and TRBJ2-4, reads KAGVTQTPRYLIKTRGQQVTLSCSPISGHRSVSWYQQTPGQGLQFLFEYFSETQRNKGNFPGRFSGRQFSNSRSEMNVSTLELGDSALYLCASSLDRVRNIQYFGAGTRLSVL.

In its sample, this clonotype was seen once. One base away lies a much larger clone, so this may be a sequencing read error. The chain uses TRBV7-2 and TRBJ1-1, with D unresolved. This CDR3 region has 12 residues. Per germline, CDR1 SGHTA and CDR2 FQGNSA. The ends were cut back, 0 bases at V and 5 bases at J, with 4 bases in the middle. The CDR3 here is CASSLAQTEAFF. In DNA, the CDR3 is TGTGCCAGCAGCTTAGCACAGACTGAAGCTTTCTTT.

This clonotype was found many times. The rearrangement uses TRBV12-5 and TRBJ2-5; tentatively, D is TRBD1 or TRBD2 (5 bases each). The CDR3 has 14 amino acids. V was clipped by 6 bases and J by 1 base, with 12 bases between them. Germline lookup yields CDR1 LGHNT and CDR2 FRNRAP. In DNA form, the CDR3 reads TGTGCTAGTGGCCCCGGGACGTCCCAAGAGACCCAGTACTTC. This encodes CASGPGTSQETQYF.

The rearrangement links TRBV12-3 or TRBV12-4 to TRBJ2-1; possibly TRBD2 for D (5 bases). V dropped 6 bases and J dropped 12 bases, with 15 bases sitting between them. The length of the CDR3 is 12 residues. CDR3 region: CASSDERYRQFF. CDR3 coding DNA: TGTGCCAGCAGCGACGAGCGGTATCGGCAGTTCTTC.

In regard to this clonotype: A clone one base away is much larger, so this may be a read error. The chain couples TRBV5-1 to TRBJ1-2; 7 positions match TRBD1. The CDR3 sequence is 13 residues long. CDR1 and CDR2 from the germline V gene are SGHRS and YFSETQ. The CDR3 spells CVSSGGTENIYTF. DNA for the CDR3: TGCGTCAGCAGTGGGGGGACAGAAAATATCTACACCTTC.

This clonotype was observed at least ten times. The chain is built from TRBV12-3 or TRBV12-4 and TRBJ2-1; the match to TRBD2 covers 13 bases. With V trimmed by 7 bases and J by 6 bases, 9 bases remained unmatched. CDR3 size: 16 residues. The CDR3 DNA reads TGTGCCAGCATCCCGACTAGCGGGAGGCGGGGCAATGAGCAGTTCTTC. As protein: CASIPTSGRRGNEQFF.

Many counts were recorded for this clonotype. The CDR3: CAIKALPIDSPLHF. The CDR3 coding sequence is TGTGCCATCAAGGCCCTCCCGATCGACAGTCCCCTCCACTTT. V usage is TRBV10-3 and J usage is TRBJ1-6; TRBD1 might be the D (5 bases). Germline V gene sequence: CDR1 ENHRY, CDR2 SYGVKD. V dropped 7 bases and J dropped 13 bases, with 20 bases sitting between them. This CDR3 contains 14 residues.

This chain links TRBV7-3 with TRBJ2-3; 8 bases agree with TRBD2. With 0 bases clipped from V and 0 bases from J, the junction kept 2 bases outside the gene matches. Germline CDR1 SGHTA, CDR2 FQGTGA. CDR3 size: 16 residues. In DNA form, the CDR3 reads TGTGCCAGCAGCTTAACTAGCGGGACTAGCACAGATACGCAGTATTTT. Residues: CASSLTSGTSTDTQYF.

This clonotype appeared many times. The rearrangement links TRBV20-1 to TRBJ1-1; D gene uncertain. The CDR3 contains 13 residues. In germline, CDR1 is DFQATT, CDR2 SNEGSKA (reference sequence). Trimming cost V 7 bases and J 1 base, with 13 bases left between them. The DNA of the CDR3 is TGCAGTGGACGGGGAATCGGGAACACTGAAGCTTTCTTT. Translation gives CSGRGIGNTEAFF.

This clonotype has at least ten counts. This sequence joins TRBV12-3 or TRBV12-4 and TRBJ1-1; D is undetermined. The CDR3 has 15 residues. The germline V and J ends were trimmed by 1 base and 4 bases, with 13 bases remaining between them. This CDR3 is CASSLGGASGTEAFF. The CDR3 bases are TGTGCCAGCAGTTTAGGGGGAGCCTCCGGCACTGAAGCTTTCTTT.

The table lists this clonotype with many counts. The rearrangement uses TRBV29-1 and TRBJ2-1, with 9 nucleotides matching TRBD1. Germline V gene lookup returns CDR1 SQVTM and CDR2 ANQGSEA. Germline trimming cut 5 bases from V and 7 bases from J; bases unmatched to any gene: 12. This CDR3 region has 15 residues. CDR3: CSVRTGTGSGNEQFF. CDR3 bases: TGCAGCGTTAGAACCGGGACAGGGTCGGGAAATGAGCAGTTCTTC.

This clonotype occurred many times. CDR3 nucleotides: TGCGCCAGCAGCTTACTGGGACACCCCAGCAACACCGGGGAGCTGTTTTTT. This sequence encodes CASSLLGHPSNTGELFF. The gene calls are TRBV5-1 and TRBJ2-2; D might be TRBD1 (6 bases). This CDR3 is 17 amino acids long. Germline V gene sequence: CDR1 SGHRS, CDR2 YFSETQ. The V end lost 2 bases, the J end lost 2 bases, and 16 bases lay between the germline ends.

This clonotype has a handful of counts. The chain carries TRBV6-1 and TRBJ2-7, with 11 bases that match TRBD2. This CDR3 has 13 amino acids. CDR1 is MNHNS and CDR2 is SASEGT in the germline V gene. The junction had 3 bases not matched to a gene; V was cut back by 6 bases and J by 5 bases. The CDR3 coding sequence is TGTGCCAGCAGGTCACTAGCGGGAGACGAGCAGTACGTC. Protein product: CASRSLAGDEQYV.